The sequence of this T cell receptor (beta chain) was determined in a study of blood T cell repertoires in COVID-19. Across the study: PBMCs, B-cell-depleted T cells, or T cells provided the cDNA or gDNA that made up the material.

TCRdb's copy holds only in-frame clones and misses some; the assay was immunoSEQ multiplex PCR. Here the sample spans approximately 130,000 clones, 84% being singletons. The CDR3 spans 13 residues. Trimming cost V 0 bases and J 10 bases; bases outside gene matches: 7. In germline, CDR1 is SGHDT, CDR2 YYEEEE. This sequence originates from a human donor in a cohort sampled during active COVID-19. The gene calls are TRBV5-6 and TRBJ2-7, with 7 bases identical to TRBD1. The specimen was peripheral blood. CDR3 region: CASSLDKGARQYF. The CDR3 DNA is TGTGCCAGCAGCTTGGACAAGGGGGCGAGACAGTACTTC.